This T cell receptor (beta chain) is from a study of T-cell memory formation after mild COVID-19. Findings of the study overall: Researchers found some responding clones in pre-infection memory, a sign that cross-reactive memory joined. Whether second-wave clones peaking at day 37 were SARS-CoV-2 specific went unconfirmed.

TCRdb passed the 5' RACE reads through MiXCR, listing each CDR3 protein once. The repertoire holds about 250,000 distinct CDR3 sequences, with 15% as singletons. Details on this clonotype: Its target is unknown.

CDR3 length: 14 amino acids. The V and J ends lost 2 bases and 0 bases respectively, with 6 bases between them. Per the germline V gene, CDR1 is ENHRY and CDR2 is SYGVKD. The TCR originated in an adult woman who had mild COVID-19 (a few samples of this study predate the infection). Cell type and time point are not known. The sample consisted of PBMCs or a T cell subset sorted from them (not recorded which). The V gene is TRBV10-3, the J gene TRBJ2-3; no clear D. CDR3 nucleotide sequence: TGTGCCATCAGTGAGACCCCGAGCACAGATACGCAGTATTTT. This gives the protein CAISETPSTDTQYF.